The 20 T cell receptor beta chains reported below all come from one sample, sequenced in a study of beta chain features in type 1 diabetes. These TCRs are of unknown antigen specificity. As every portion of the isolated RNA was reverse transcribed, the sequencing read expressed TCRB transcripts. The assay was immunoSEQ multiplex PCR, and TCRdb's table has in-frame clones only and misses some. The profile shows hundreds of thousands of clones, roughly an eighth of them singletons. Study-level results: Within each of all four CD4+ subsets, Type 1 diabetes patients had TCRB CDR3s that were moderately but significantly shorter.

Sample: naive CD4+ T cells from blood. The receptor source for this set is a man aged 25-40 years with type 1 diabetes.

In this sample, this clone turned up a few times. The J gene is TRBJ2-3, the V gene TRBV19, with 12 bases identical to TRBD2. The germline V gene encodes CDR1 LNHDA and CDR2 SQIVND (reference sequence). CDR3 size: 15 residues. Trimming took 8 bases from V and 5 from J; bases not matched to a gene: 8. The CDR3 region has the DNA TGTGCCAGTTCTAGCGGGAGGGCCGGAGGAGATACGCAGTATTTT. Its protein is CASSSGRAGGDTQYF.

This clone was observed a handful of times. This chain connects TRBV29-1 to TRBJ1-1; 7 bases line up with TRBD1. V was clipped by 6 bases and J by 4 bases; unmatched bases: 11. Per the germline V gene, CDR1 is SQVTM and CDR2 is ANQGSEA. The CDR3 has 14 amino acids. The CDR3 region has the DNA TGCAGCGTCTGGGCAGGGGGTTTCAGCACTGAAGCTTTCTTT. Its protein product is CSVWAGGFSTEAFF.

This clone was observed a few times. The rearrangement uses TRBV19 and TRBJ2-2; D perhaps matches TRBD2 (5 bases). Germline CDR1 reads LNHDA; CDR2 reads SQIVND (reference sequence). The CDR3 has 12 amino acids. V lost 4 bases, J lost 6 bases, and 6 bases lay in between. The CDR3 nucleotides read TGTGCCAGTAGTACGCGGGCCGGGGAGCTGTTTTTT. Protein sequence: CASSTRAGELFF.

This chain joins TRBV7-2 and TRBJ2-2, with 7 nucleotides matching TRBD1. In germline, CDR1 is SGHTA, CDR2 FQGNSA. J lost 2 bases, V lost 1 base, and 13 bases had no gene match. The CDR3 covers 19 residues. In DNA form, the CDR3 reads TGTGCCAGCAGCTTAGTACCTGGGGTTGGGACAGATAACACCGGGGAGCTGTTTTTT. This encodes CASSLVPGVGTDNTGELFF. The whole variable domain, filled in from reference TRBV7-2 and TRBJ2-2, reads GAGVSQSPSNKVTEKGKDVELRCDPISGHTALYWYRQSLGQGLEFLIYFQGNSAPDKSGLPSDRFSAERTGGSVSTLTIQRTQQEDSAVYLCASSLVPGVGTDNTGELFFGEGSRLTVL.

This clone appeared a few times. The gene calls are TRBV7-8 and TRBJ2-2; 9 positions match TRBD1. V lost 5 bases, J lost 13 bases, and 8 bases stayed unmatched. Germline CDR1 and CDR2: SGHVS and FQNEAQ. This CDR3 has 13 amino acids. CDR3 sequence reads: CASSLGQGLGLFF. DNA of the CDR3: TGTGCCAGCAGCCTGGGACAGGGTCTCGGGCTGTTTTTT.

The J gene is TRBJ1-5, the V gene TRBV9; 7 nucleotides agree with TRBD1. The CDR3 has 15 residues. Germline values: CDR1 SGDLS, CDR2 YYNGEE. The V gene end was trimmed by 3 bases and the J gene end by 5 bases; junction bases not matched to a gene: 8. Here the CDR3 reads CASSGHGQEDQPQHF. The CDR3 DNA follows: TGTGCCAGCAGCGGACACGGACAGGAAGATCAGCCCCAGCATTTT.

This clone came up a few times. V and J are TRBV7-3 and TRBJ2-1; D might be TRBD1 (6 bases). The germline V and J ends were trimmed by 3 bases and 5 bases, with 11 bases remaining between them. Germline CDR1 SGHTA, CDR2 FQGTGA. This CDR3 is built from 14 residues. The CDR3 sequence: CASSLVNRDNEQFF. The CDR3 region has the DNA TGTGCCAGCAGCTTGGTAAACAGGGACAATGAGCAGTTCTTC.

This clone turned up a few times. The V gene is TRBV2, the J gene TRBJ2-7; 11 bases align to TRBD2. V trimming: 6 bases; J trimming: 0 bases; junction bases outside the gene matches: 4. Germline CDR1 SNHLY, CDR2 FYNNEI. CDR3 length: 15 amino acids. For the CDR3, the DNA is TGTGCCAGCAGGATTACTAGCGGGAGCTCCTACGAGCAGTACTTC. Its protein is CASRITSGSSYEQYF.

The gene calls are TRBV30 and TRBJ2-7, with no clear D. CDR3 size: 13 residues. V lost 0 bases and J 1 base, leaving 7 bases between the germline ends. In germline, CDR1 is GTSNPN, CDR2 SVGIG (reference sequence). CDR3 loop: CAWSVHRSYEQYF. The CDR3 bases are TGTGCCTGGAGTGTACACCGATCCTACGAGCAGTACTTC.

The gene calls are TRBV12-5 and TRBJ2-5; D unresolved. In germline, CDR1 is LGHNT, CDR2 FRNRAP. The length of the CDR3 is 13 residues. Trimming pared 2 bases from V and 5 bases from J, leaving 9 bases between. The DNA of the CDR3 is TGTGCTAGTGGTTTGTCGGGTGGCGAGACCCAGTACTTC. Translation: CASGLSGGETQYF.

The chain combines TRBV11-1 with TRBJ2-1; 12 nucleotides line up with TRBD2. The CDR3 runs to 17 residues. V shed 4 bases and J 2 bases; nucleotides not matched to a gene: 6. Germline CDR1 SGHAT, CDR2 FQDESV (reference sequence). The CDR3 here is CASSYRLAGEPYNEQFF. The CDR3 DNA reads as TGTGCCAGCAGCTATAGACTAGCGGGAGAGCCCTACAATGAGCAGTTCTTC. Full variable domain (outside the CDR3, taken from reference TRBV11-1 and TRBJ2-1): EAEVAQSPRYKITEKSQAVAFWCDPISGHATLYWYRQILGQGPELLVQFQDESVVDDSQLPKDRFSAERLKGVDSTLKIQPAELGDSAMYLCASSYRLAGEPYNEQFFGPGTRLTVL.

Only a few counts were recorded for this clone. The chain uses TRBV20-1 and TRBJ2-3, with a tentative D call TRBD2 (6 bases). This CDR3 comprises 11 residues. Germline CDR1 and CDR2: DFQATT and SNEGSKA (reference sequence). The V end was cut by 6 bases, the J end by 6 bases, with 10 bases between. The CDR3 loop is CSAPGVDTQYF. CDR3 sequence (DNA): TGCAGTGCCCCGGGGGTGGATACGCAGTATTTT.

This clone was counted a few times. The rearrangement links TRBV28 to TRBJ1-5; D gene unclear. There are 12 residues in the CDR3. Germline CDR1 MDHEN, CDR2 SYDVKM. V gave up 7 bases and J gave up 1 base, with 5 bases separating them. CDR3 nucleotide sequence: TGTGCCAGCACGCGGAGCAATCAGCCCCAGCATTTT. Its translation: CASTRSNQPQHF.

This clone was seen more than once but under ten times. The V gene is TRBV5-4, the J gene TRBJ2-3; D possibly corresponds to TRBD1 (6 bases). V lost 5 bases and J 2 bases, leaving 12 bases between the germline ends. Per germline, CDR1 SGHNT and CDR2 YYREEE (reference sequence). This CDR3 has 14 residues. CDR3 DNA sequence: TGTGCCAGCAGGCAACAGGGATCCACAGATACGCAGTATTTT. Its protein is CASRQQGSTDTQYF.

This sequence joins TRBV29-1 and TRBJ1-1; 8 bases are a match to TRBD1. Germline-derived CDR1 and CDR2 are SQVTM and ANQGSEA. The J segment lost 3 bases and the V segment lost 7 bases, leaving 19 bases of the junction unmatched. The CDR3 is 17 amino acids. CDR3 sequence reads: CSGGGGAGGARYTEAFF. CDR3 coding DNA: TGCAGCGGCGGCGGGGGCGCAGGGGGCGCGAGATACACTGAAGCTTTCTTT.

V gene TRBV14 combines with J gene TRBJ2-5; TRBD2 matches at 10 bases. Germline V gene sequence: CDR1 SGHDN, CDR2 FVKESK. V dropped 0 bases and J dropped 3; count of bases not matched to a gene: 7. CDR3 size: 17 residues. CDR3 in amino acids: CASSQESGRAREETQYF. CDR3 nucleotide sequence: TGTGCCAGCAGCCAAGAGAGCGGGAGGGCCCGGGAAGAGACCCAGTACTTC. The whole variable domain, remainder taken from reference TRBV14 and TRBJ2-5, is EAGVTQFPSHSVIEKGQTVTLRCDPISGHDNLYWYRRVMGKEIKFLLHFVKESKQDESGMPNNRFLAERTGGTYSTLKVQPAELEDSGVYFCASSQESGRAREETQYFGPGTRLLVL.

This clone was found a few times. CDR3 residues: CASRLAEQETQYF. The CDR3 region has the DNA TGCGCCAGCCGACTAGCGGAACAAGAGACCCAGTACTTC. V and J are TRBV5-1 and TRBJ2-5, with TRBD2 identical over 9 bases. V was pared by 7 bases and J by 2 bases, with 3 bases of the junction left unmatched. Germline V gene data show CDR1 as SGHRS and CDR2 as YFSETQ. This CDR3 comprises 13 residues.

In DNA, the CDR3 is TGTGCCAGCAGTTACTCAGGGAGAGGGTACGAGCAGTACTTC. Translating gives CASSYSGRGYEQYF. The chain combines TRBV6-5 with TRBJ2-7; D might be TRBD2 (5 bases). Trimming left V 0 bases short and J 4 bases short, with 10 bases between. The germline CDR1 and CDR2 sequences are MNHEY and SVGAGI. This CDR3 region has 14 residues.

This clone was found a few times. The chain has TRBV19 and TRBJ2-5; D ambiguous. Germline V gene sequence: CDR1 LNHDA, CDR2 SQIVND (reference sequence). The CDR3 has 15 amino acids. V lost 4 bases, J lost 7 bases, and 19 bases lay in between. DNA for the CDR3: TGTGCCAGTAGTAAGGAGACTCTATCCTTCGGGACCCAGTACTTC. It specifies CASSKETLSFGTQYF.

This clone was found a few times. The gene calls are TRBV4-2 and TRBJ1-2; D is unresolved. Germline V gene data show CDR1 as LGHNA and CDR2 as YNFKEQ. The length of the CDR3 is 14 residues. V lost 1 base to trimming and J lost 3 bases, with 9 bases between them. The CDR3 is CASSQGRGDYGYTF. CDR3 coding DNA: TGTGCCAGCAGCCAAGGAAGAGGAGACTATGGCTACACCTTC.